This section outlines one T cell receptor beta chain sequence together with its context. V was cut by 6 bases and J by 2 bases, with 11 bases left in between. In germline, CDR1 is MDHEN, CDR2 SYDVKM. The CDR3 runs to 13 residues. These data originate in a study of T cell changes during pregnancy in multiple sclerosis. Using immunoSEQ multiplex PCR, the repertoire was profiled, and TCRdb retains in-frame clones only, with some absent. The sample has more than 65,000 clones, just under 95% seen once. This receptor was taken from a female donor with multiple sclerosis, enrolled in a pregnancy study. Source: peripheral blood, taken in the first trimester of pregnancy. The chain links TRBV28 to TRBJ2-7, with D uncertain. The CDR3 bases are TGTGCCAGCAGGCCTCTAGTACCCTACGAGCAGTACTTC. The encoded protein is CASRPLVPYEQYF.